Described below is a single T cell receptor (beta chain) sequence and its context. Its antigen is not yet known. Base qualities are not at hand, and no much larger clone is one base apart. Healthy HIV-negative adults with no recently reported acute infections or vaccinations were included as donors. Only Caucasian adults living in Nashville, Tennessee, USA were represented among the donors. For unsorted samples, around 85 million PBMCs were counted, and genomic DNA was extracted using the QIAamp DNA Blood Mini kit. Blood was obtained by leukapheresis, after which PBMCs were separated by Ficoll-Histopaque density gradient centrifugation and cryopreserved in liquid nitrogen vapor phase. V is shortened by 3 bases, J by 0 bases, and the region joining them spans 12 bases. Looking up the germline V gene (reference sequence) yields CDR1 GTSNPN and CDR2 SVGIG. From the cysteine up to the phenylalanine, the CDR3 has a length of 15 residues. Left in the record is the CDR3 DNA by itself, 45 bases read in frame from the first base.

TCR CDR3 regions were amplified from genomic DNA by multiplex PCR using the deep immunoSEQ assay. Extracted genomic DNA from each cell subset was distributed evenly across all wells of several immunoSEQ 96-well plates, and each plate was treated as a replicate. Each replicate PCR for unsorted PBMC received 250 to 300 ng genomic DNA, equal to tens of thousands of T cell genomes. Ten immunoSEQ deep assay plates were used to sequence unsorted PBMC genomic DNA. Purified libraries were measured with a Qubit 3.0 fluorometer, size-checked on a Bioanalyzer 2100, and measured again with the KAPA Library Quantification kit. A separate single-read 150-cycle Illumina NextSeq 550 flow cell was used to sequence each immunoSEQ 96-well plate. The paper's processing steps were these. Because only junctional sequences without quality scores were contained in the immunoSEQ output, filtering matching that applied to full-length reads could not be performed. Sequences were annotated with PyIR, a Python wrapper for IgBLAST v1.9, and V/J genes and CDR3 were assigned using IMGT germline references. Any read was removed if the V/J assignment was weak (E-value above 1e-6), the CDR3 was missing, or the read contained stop codons, out-of-frame junctions, or ambiguous translated residues. V3J clonotypes were defined as sequences sharing an identical inferred V gene, J gene, and CDR3 amino acid sequence. Percentage overlap between repertoires was computed as shared unique clonotypes divided by the size of the smaller repertoire. Three approaches were used to assess repertoire richness: RTK rarefaction, the Chao1 estimator, and Recon v2.1 estimates of unobserved clonotypes. Not all clones reach the TCRdb copy of this immuneACCESS table, which keeps in-frame sequences only. Checked studies attribute under half of the gap to unresolved V genes and leave the rest unexplained. V and J calls and clone size are as listed in that table; D and trimming were resolved from the DNA. This sample lists roughly 95,000 clones; approximately 44% were detected once. The ten largest account for roughly 16% of the sample.

This entry comes from a study of shared clonotypes between healthy human individuals (dated by TCRdb to between 2020 and 2021). About the full investigation: A few men and a couple of women, aged 18 to 49 years, made up the cohort. Per donor, leukapheresis produced somewhere between about 0.8 and 9 billion PBMCs. The study deeply sequenced blood TCR repertoires of 5 or 6 healthy adults to estimate repertoire size and the extent of clonotype sharing between individuals. Libraries were prepared and TCR repertoires were sequenced by different laboratories using diverse techniques, in order to increase sequencing depth and limit assay-specific biases. Beyond this particular receptor, the publication reports: Pairwise subsampling led to the expectation that sequencing depth would affect the degree of clonotype sharing among donors. Because the study included only a small number of donors, the genetic and exposure-history diversity represented was limited. Sampling was limited to blood, and TCR repertoires in tissue likely differ from TCR repertoires in blood.

This TCR was recovered from a woman aged 40 to 55 in good health. Some clones in this sample may be carry-over from other donors' samples. Sequencing was carried out using PBMCs. This receptor chain uses TRBV30 and TRBJ2-1; the D region may be TRBD1 or TRBD2, each matching 5 bases equally. The CDR3 sequence is CAWSRGLSSYNEQFF. The nucleotides read TGTGCCTGGAGCCGGGGCTTGAGCTCCTACAATGAGCAGTTCTTC.